A single sample gave rise to the 32 T cell receptor beta chains below, sequenced in a study of blood T cell repertoires in COVID-19. TCRdb's copy holds only in-frame clones and misses some; the assay was immunoSEQ multiplex PCR. The sample consists of 200,000 to 250,000 clones, 82% of them appearing once. Sequenced material: peripheral blood. These receptors were obtained from a woman older than 75 with COVID-19, enrolled during active disease.

V is TRBV19 and J is TRBJ1-2; D remains unclear. The CDR3 covers 12 residues. Per germline, CDR1 LNHDA and CDR2 SQIVND (reference sequence). Trimming removed 5 bases from V and 8 bases from J, with 12 bases in between. CDR3 coding DNA: TGTGCCAGTAGTCAGAGGGTGGGCGGCTACACCTTC. It codes for CASSQRVGGYTF.

The V call is TRBV29-1, the J call TRBJ2-1; possibly TRBD2 for D (6 bases). The CDR3 has 16 residues. With 0 bases removed from V and 2 bases from J, the gap between germline ends came to 14 bases. Germline V gene lookup returns CDR1 SQVTM and CDR2 ANQGSEA. This chain's CDR3 is CSVEDLGGRAYNEQFF. The CDR3 DNA reads TGCAGCGTTGAAGATCTCGGGGGAAGAGCCTACAATGAGCAGTTCTTC.

V and J are TRBV5-1 and TRBJ1-1; D is unclear. Germline V CDR1 and CDR2: SGHRS, YFSETQ. Trimming removed 3 bases from V and 4 bases from J, with 16 bases in between. The CDR3 sequence is 15 residues long. The CDR3 DNA is TGCGCCAGCAGCTCTAATACGGGTTTAGGCACTGAAGCTTTCTTT. This translates into CASSSNTGLGTEAFF.

This clone has more than one count but fewer than ten. The chain joins TRBV11-1 to TRBJ2-2; D is possibly TRBD1 (5 bases). Germline CDR1 SGHAT, CDR2 FQDESV (reference sequence). This CDR3 spans 15 amino acids. Trimming stripped 2 bases from V and 6 bases from J, with 13 bases between. CDR3 sequence (DNA): TGTGCCAGCAGCTTAAGGACAACCCGGCCCGGGGAGCTGTTTTTT. It codes for CASSLRTTRPGELFF.

J is TRBJ2-5 and V is TRBV28, with a tentative D call TRBD2 (6 bases). Germline values: CDR1 MDHEN, CDR2 SYDVKM. V lost 2 bases to trimming and J lost 4 bases, with 11 bases between them. The CDR3 spans 14 residues. The CDR3 bases are TGTGCCAGCAGTTTAAACGGGAGAGGAGAGACCCAGTACTTC. Amino acids: CASSLNGRGETQYF.

There are a few counts of this clone. This sample includes further DNA sequences coding for the same CDR3. The genes are TRBV12-3 or TRBV12-4 and TRBJ1-1; D remains ambiguous. V was pared by 2 bases and J by 1 base, with 5 bases between. This CDR3 is 13 amino acids long. This CDR3 reads CASSLRGNTEAFF. CDR3 coding DNA: TGTGCCAGCAGTTTACGGGGGAACACTGAAGCTTTCTTT.

The chain recombines TRBV29-1 with TRBJ1-1; D unclear. The CDR3 runs 11 residues. Germline CDR1 is SQVTM and CDR2 is ANQGSEA. V was cut by 6 bases and J by 6 bases, with 11 bases left in between. The CDR3: CSVRPGAEAFF. In nucleotides, the CDR3 is TGCAGCGTCCGCCCAGGCGCTGAAGCTTTCTTT.

This chain connects TRBV18 to TRBJ1-2; 7 bases map to TRBD1. Germline CDR1 reads KGHSH; CDR2 reads LQKENI. The V segment lost 4 bases and the J segment 4 bases; nucleotides outside the gene matches: 12. The CDR3 sequence is 16 residues long. The CDR3 nucleotides are TGTGCCAGCTCACTGGGGCTACAGGGGAATCTCTATGGCTACACCTTC. It encodes CASSLGLQGNLYGYTF.

This clone was seen only once. This rearrangement joins TRBV18 to TRBJ1-3, with 7 bases matching TRBD1. Germline lookup yields CDR1 KGHSH and CDR2 LQKENI. This CDR3 comprises 15 residues. The trim removed 4 bases at V and 4 bases at J, leaving 7 bases unmatched. This CDR3 is CASSRQQGNGNTIYF. The CDR3, as DNA: TGTGCCAGCTCACGCCAACAGGGGAACGGAAACACCATATATTTT.

This clone has a single count. J is TRBJ1-2 and V is TRBV29-1; weak D call: TRBD1 (6 bases). This CDR3 comprises 10 residues. Trimming removed 6 bases at V and 11 bases at J, with 13 bases between. The V gene's germline CDR1 is SQVTM and CDR2 ANQGSEA. The CDR3 coding sequence is TGCAGCGTGGAGGGGGGGCAATACACCTTC. It encodes CSVEGGQYTF.

The J gene is TRBJ2-2, the V gene TRBV11-2; the D gene is possibly TRBD1 (7 bases). Trimming took off 2 bases at V and 3 bases at J, with 10 bases between the two ends. The CDR3 contains 15 residues. Germline CDR1 is SGHAT and CDR2 is FQNNGV. CDR3 amino acids: CASSLSRGDTGELFF. The CDR3 region has the DNA TGTGCCAGCAGCTTAAGCAGGGGGGACACCGGGGAGCTGTTTTTT. The full variable domain, its missing parts supplied by reference TRBV11-2 and TRBJ2-2, is EAGVAQSPRYKIIEKRQSVAFWCNPISGHATLYWYQQILGQGPKLLIQFQNNGVVDDSQLPKDRFSAERLKGVDSTLKIQPAKLEDSAVYLCASSLSRGDTGELFFGEGSRLTVL.

This chain links TRBV7-3 with TRBJ2-1; TRBD1 might be the D (5 bases). Germline CDR1 is SGHTA and CDR2 is FQGTGA. V was pared by 6 bases and J by 7 bases, with 13 bases between. The CDR3 totals 13 residues. The CDR3 region is CASSTQGVNEQFF. The CDR3 nucleotides read TGTGCCAGCAGTACCCAAGGGGTAAATGAGCAGTTCTTC.

The chain joins TRBV7-8 to TRBJ1-3; the D gene is possibly TRBD1 (5 bases). Trimming removed 0 bases from V and 1 base from J, with 7 bases in between. This CDR3 spans 15 amino acids. From germline, CDR1 is SGHVS and CDR2 FQNEAQ. CDR3 loop: CASSLAGGSGNTIYF. The DNA for the CDR3 is TGTGCCAGCAGCTTAGCGGGGGGGTCTGGAAACACCATATATTTT.

The V gene is TRBV19, the J gene TRBJ2-6, with D maybe TRBD1 (5 bases). The germline V and J ends were trimmed by 1 base and 0 bases, with 10 bases remaining between them. CDR3 length: 17 residues. Germline lookup yields CDR1 LNHDA and CDR2 SQIVND (reference sequence). CDR3 protein: CASSIGTKSSGANVLTF. CDR3 sequence (DNA): TGTGCCAGTAGTATAGGGACAAAAAGCTCTGGGGCCAACGTCCTGACTTTC. The whole variable domain, filled in from reference TRBV19 and TRBJ2-6, reads DGGITQSPKYLFRKEGQNVTLSCEQNLNHDAMYWYRQDPGQGLRLIYYSQIVNDFQKGDIAEGYSVSREKKESFPLTVTSAQKNPTAFYLCASSIGTKSSGANVLTFGAGSRLTVL.

The rearrangement links TRBV4-1 to TRBJ1-2, with D perhaps matching TRBD1 (6 bases). Between the trimmed V and J ends, which lost 4 bases and 4 bases, there was a span of 22 bases. Germline V gene lookup returns CDR1 MGHRA and CDR2 YSYEKL. CDR3 length equals 17 residues. The DNA for the CDR3 is TGCGCCAGCAGCCCCCCCGGGGGGGCCACGGGTAGCTATGGCTACACCTTC. As protein: CASSPPGGATGSYGYTF.

The J gene is TRBJ2-7, the V gene TRBV2, with TRBD1 identical over 9 bases. Trimming cost V 6 bases and J 1 base; bases outside gene matches: 7. The CDR3 is 15 residues long. CDR1 is SNHLY and CDR2 is FYNNEI in the germline V gene. CDR3 DNA sequence: TGTGCCAGCAGAGTAACAGGGGGCGCGTCCTACGAGCAGTACTTC. Protein product: CASRVTGGASYEQYF.

CDR3 DNA: TGTGCCAGCAGCAGAACCCAGGGGAGCTCCTACAATGAGCAGTTCTTC. Amino acid sequence: CASSRTQGSSYNEQFF. This chain joins TRBV4-2 and TRBJ2-1; D is possibly TRBD1 (6 bases). The CDR3 is 16 amino acids. The V gene's germline CDR1 is LGHNA and CDR2 YNFKEQ. Trimming pared 5 bases from V and 0 bases from J, leaving 14 bases between.

The chain links TRBV18 to TRBJ2-7, with 7 positions matching TRBD2. Trimming cost V 2 bases and J 6 bases; bases outside gene matches: 4. Germline assignment: CDR1 KGHSH and CDR2 LQKENI. This CDR3 spans 13 amino acids. Here the CDR3 DNA reads TGTGCCAGCTCACCAGGGGGGGGTGGCGAGCAGTACTTC. It specifies CASSPGGGGEQYF. The complete variable domain, with remaining parts taken from reference TRBV18 and TRBJ2-7, reads NAGVMQNPRHLVRRRGQEARLRCSPMKGHSHVYWYRQLPEEGLKFMVYLQKENIIDESGMPKERFSAEFPKEGPSILRIQQVVRGDSAAYFCASSPGGGGEQYFGPGTRLTVT.

The rearrangement links TRBV3-1 (or the pseudogene TRBV3-2) to TRBJ1-5, with TRBD1 matching 7 bases. CDR1 and CDR2 (germline): LGHDT, YNNKEL (reference sequence). V shed 1 base, J shed 7 bases, and the junction held 4 bases outside the gene matches. This CDR3 comprises 14 residues. CDR3 residues: CASSQATGSQPQHF. DNA of the CDR3: TGTGCCAGCAGCCAAGCGACAGGGAGCCAGCCCCAGCATTTT.

The chain employs TRBV29-1 and TRBJ1-1; D is possibly TRBD1 (6 bases). The CDR3 covers 12 residues. Germline-derived CDR1 and CDR2 are SQVTM and ANQGSEA. Trimming removed 3 bases from V and 5 bases from J, with 10 bases in between. CDR3 in DNA: TGCAGCGTTGACAGGGGCAGGACTGAAGCTTTCTTT. Amino acids: CSVDRGRTEAFF.

The J gene is TRBJ2-5, the V gene TRBV4-1; no clear D gene. This CDR3 is 15 amino acids long. V was shortened by 6 bases and J by 0 bases, with 14 bases between the two germline ends. Germline V gene sequence: CDR1 MGHRA, CDR2 YSYEKL. This CDR3 is CASRVSPQYQETQYF. The CDR3 bases are TGCGCCAGCAGGGTCTCACCACAGTACCAAGAGACCCAGTACTTC.

A few counts support this clone. The gene calls are TRBV9 and TRBJ2-1; D is uncertain. Germline V gives CDR1 SGDLS, CDR2 YYNGEE. Trimming pared 0 bases from V and 4 bases from J, leaving 14 bases between. There are 16 residues in the CDR3. CDR3 DNA sequence: TGTGCCAGCAGCGTAGCAGAGGCCCTTGGATACAATGAGCAGTTCTTC. It codes for CASSVAEALGYNEQFF.

The rearrangement uses TRBV19 and TRBJ1-2, with D tentatively TRBD1 (6 bases). Germline CDR1 reads LNHDA; CDR2 reads SQIVND (reference sequence). Trimming stripped 8 bases from V and 4 bases from J, with 20 bases between. The CDR3 runs to 15 residues. The CDR3 is CASAPTGSVGYGYTF. As DNA, the CDR3 is TGTGCCAGTGCGCCCACAGGGTCGGTCGGCTATGGCTACACCTTC. Filled out from reference TRBV19 and TRBJ1-2, the complete variable domain reads DGGITQSPKYLFRKEGQNVTLSCEQNLNHDAMYWYRQDPGQGLRLIYYSQIVNDFQKGDIAEGYSVSREKKESFPLTVTSAQKNPTAFYLCASAPTGSVGYGYTFGSGTRLTVV.

This chain connects TRBV28 to TRBJ1-3; 8 positions match TRBD1. The CDR3 totals 16 residues. J lost 6 bases, V lost 4 bases, and 11 bases had no gene match. Germline lookup yields CDR1 MDHEN and CDR2 SYDVKM. The CDR3 region is CASSSPHDRGTNTIYF. In nucleotides, the CDR3 is TGTGCCAGCAGTTCCCCGCACGACAGGGGAACAAACACCATATATTTT.

This clone turned up a few times. This sequence joins TRBV2 and TRBJ1-5, with 8 bases identical to TRBD1. Trimming at V came to 7 bases and at J to 0 bases, leaving 11 bases not matched to a gene. Germline loops: CDR1 SNHLY, CDR2 FYNNEI. This CDR3 is 17 amino acids long. Written as DNA, the CDR3 is TGTGCCAGCACCACAGGCAGGACAGGGACTAGCAATCAGCCCCAGCATTTT. Translated: CASTTGRTGTSNQPQHF.

J is TRBJ1-6 and V is TRBV11-2; D is perhaps TRBD1 (5 bases). Germline V lookup: CDR1 SGHAT, CDR2 FQNNGV. This CDR3 comprises 15 residues. V dropped 5 bases and J dropped 8 bases, with 16 bases sitting between them. CDR3 nucleotides: TGTGCCAGCAGCCTCGACTGGGGGGTGGATTCACCCCTCCACTTT. This encodes CASSLDWGVDSPLHF.

V and J are TRBV28 and TRBJ2-7; TRBD1 matches at 8 bases. In germline, CDR1 is MDHEN, CDR2 SYDVKM. The CDR3 length is 13 residues. Trimming cost V 3 bases and J 13 bases; bases outside gene matches: 11. This chain's CDR3 is CASSLGTGLIQYF. The CDR3, as DNA: TGTGCCAGCAGTTTGGGGACAGGCCTGATTCAATACTTC.

This chain links TRBV3-1 (or the pseudogene TRBV3-2) with TRBJ2-5, with a weak D call TRBD2 (6 bases). The CDR3 has 13 amino acids. Trimming took off 8 bases at V and 5 bases at J, with 15 bases between the two ends. Germline loops: CDR1 LGHDT, CDR2 YNNKEL (reference sequence). The CDR3 reads CASGRLVEETQYF. The CDR3 nucleotides read TGTGCCAGCGGGCGACTAGTGGAGGAGACCCAGTACTTC.

In DNA form, the CDR3 reads TGCAGCGTCCAGGACAACGATGAAAAACTGTTTTTT. Amino acid sequence: CSVQDNDEKLFF. The V and J genes are TRBV29-1 and TRBJ1-4; D may be TRBD1 (5 bases). Trimming shortened V by 6 bases and J by 6 bases, and 11 bases separated the two germline ends. Germline V gives CDR1 SQVTM, CDR2 ANQGSEA. The CDR3 contains 12 residues.

This chain joins TRBV5-1 and TRBJ2-7; TRBD2 might be the D (5 bases). The J call could be wrong; TRBJ2-1 is a better fit for the DNA end. CDR1 and CDR2 (germline): SGHRS, YFSETQ. This CDR3 is 11 amino acids long. CDR3 in amino acids: CASSSRLEQFF. CDR3 DNA sequence: TGCGCCAGCAGCTCGAGACTAGAGCAGTTCTTC.

The chain links TRBV5-1 to TRBJ1-1; D unresolved. The CDR3 runs to 12 residues. The ends were cut back, 1 base at V and 5 bases at J, with 6 bases in the middle. Germline CDR1 reads SGHRS; CDR2 reads YFSETQ. CDR3 region: CASSLQHTEAFF. For the CDR3, the DNA is TGCGCCAGCAGCTTGCAACATACTGAAGCTTTCTTT.

The gene calls are TRBV4-1 and TRBJ2-5; D is possibly TRBD2 (5 bases). The CDR3 consists of 15 residues. The V gene lost 1 base and the J gene lost 5 bases, with 14 bases spanning the gap. Germline CDR1 reads MGHRA; CDR2 reads YSYEKL. The CDR3 DNA reads as TGCGCCAGCAGCCAAGTGGAAGGGCCGGGGGAGACCCAGTACTTC. It yields the protein CASSQVEGPGETQYF.